The clone carrying this T cell receptor beta chain has more than one count but fewer than ten. The entry originates in a study of T cells in Graves' hyperthyroidism and ophthalmopathy. Looking at the study overall: Blood from the periphery was taken at initial diagnosis, before any treatment.

TCR beta CDR3 regions were amplified from RNA transcripts. The study used the HTBI primer set for a first-round RT-PCR of the TCR CDR3. TCRdb itself ran the multiplex PCR reads through MiXCR, one entry per CDR3 protein. Counted here are roughly 600,000 distinct CDR3 sequences, approximately 15% occurring once; the ten biggest clones make up around 12%. Reasons for excluding patients were uncontrolled infection, other autoimmune disease, pregnancy or lactation. Germline V gene sequence: CDR1 MNHNS, CDR2 SASEGT. Trimming removed 6 bases at V and 2 bases at J, with 14 bases between. This CDR3 is 15 amino acids long.

The material sequenced was blood. The chain employs TRBV6-1 and TRBJ2-1; D perhaps matches TRBD1 (5 bases). This clonotype was obtained from a woman between 45 and 60 years old with Graves' ophthalmopathy. CDR3 region: CASRNTGYPYNEQFF. The CDR3 DNA is TGTGCCAGCAGGAACACAGGATACCCCTACAATGAGCAGTTCTTC.